This T cell receptor beta chain stems from a study of T cell repertoires in cytomegalovirus infection. Study background: Public signatures in TCR beta pointed to CMV infection and matching HLA type.

This clonotype was detected a few times. This CDR3 contains 13 residues. Germline CDR1 reads LNHDA; CDR2 reads SQIVND (reference sequence). Trimming pared 4 bases from V and 6 bases from J, leaving 11 bases between. TCRdb reprocessed the reads via MiXCR and lists one record per CDR3 protein. The sample consists of about 360,000 distinct CDR3 sequences, 15% to 20% of them appearing once. Material for sequencing was PBMCs. The source is a human donor in good health (CMV status not recorded). Some clones in this sample may be carry-over from other donors' samples. V and J are TRBV19 and TRBJ2-3; TRBD1 is a possible D gene (6 bases). CDR3 nucleotide sequence: TGTGCCAGTAGTACCTACAGGGAGGATACGCAGTATTTT. This gives the protein CASSTYREDTQYF.